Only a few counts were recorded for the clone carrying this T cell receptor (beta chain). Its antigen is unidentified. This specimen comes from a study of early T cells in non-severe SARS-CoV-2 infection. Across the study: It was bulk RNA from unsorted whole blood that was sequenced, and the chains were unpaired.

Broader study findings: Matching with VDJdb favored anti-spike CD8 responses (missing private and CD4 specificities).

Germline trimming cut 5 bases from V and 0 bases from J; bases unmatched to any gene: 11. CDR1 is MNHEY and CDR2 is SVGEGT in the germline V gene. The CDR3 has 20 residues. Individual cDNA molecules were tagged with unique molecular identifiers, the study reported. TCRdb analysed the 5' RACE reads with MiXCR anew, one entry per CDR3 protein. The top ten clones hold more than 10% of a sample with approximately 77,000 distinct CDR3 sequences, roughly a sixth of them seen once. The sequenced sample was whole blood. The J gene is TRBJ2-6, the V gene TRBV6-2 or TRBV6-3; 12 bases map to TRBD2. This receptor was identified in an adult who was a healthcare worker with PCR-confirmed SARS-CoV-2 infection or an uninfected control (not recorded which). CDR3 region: CASSIRRGLAGTSGANVLTF. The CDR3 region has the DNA TGTGCCAGCAGTATCCGCCGAGGACTAGCGGGAACCTCTGGGGCCAACGTCCTGACTTTC.